This TCR beta chain stems from a study of blood T cell repertoires in COVID-19. Study at large: Samples came from the United States, Italy and Spain, spanning acute and convalescent COVID-19.

Per the study methods: Reference gene primers were amplified, and this amplification served to estimate nucleated cell counts. The assay was immunoSEQ multiplex PCR, and TCRdb's table has in-frame clones only and misses some. That table gives V, J and clone size, and the DNA gave D and trimming. The table includes approximately 200,000 clones, around 80% detected once. CDR1 is SGHKS and CDR2 is YYEKEE in the germline V gene (reference sequence). The ends were cut back, 6 bases at V and 0 bases at J, with 13 bases in the middle. CDR3 length: 15 amino acids. The chain couples TRBV5-5 to TRBJ1-5; no firm D call. The source material was PBMCs or T cells enriched from blood (not recorded which). The source of this sequence is a woman aged 35 to 49 with acute COVID-19. The CDR3 loop is CASKKWADSNQPQHF. In DNA, the CDR3 is TGTGCCAGCAAAAAGTGGGCAGATAGCAATCAGCCCCAGCATTTT.